Given below is one T cell receptor (beta chain) in context. The antigen is unknown. At one of its ends the junction is not consistent with the germline gene, which may arise from a read error. This sample was included in a study of CD4+ T cells in melanoma. Study-wide results and limits: A reported correlation linked neoantigen-specific CD4+ T cells to CD8+, macrophage and B cell function. Neoantigen-specific CD4+ T cells in melanoma reportedly had diverse differentiation states.

The CDR3 totals 13 residues. Germline V gives CDR1 MNHEY, CDR2 SMNVEV (reference sequence). Method: immunoSEQ multiplex PCR; TCRdb's copy keeps in-frame clones and lacks some. The sample records about 10,000 clones, less than 75% being singletons. The sequence was collected from a human donor with melanoma. The sample taken for sequencing was cells from a culture (not recorded whether cultured in vitro). This chain connects TRBV27 to TRBJ1-1, with D possibly TRBD1 on 5 matching bases. The CDR3: CASSSQPAGPRTF. CDR3 nucleotides: TGTGCCAGCAGTTCACAACCCGCGGGACCGCGCACGTTT.